Below are 14 T cell receptor beta chains sequenced from a single sample in a study of T cell repertoires in cytomegalovirus infection. TCRdb fed the reads into MiXCR, producing one record per CDR3 protein. The top ten clones hold under 30% of a sample with about 160,000 distinct CDR3 sequences, less than 25% of them seen once. No cognate antigen is known for these TCRs. The sequencing used CD8+ T cells from cultured PBMCs, collected from culture after CMV antigen stimulation. The receptors derive from a human donor in good health (CMV status not recorded). Some clones in this sample may be carry-over from other donors' samples.

This clonotype was counted a few times. The V and J genes are TRBV5-5 and TRBJ2-5, with no clear D. Trimming removed 0 bases at V and 1 base at J, with 4 bases between. This CDR3 has 13 residues. CDR1 and CDR2 from the germline V gene are SGHKS and YYEKEE (reference sequence). The CDR3 region is CASSLDPQETQYF. Here the CDR3 DNA reads TGTGCCAGCAGCTTGGACCCCCAAGAGACCCAGTACTTC. The variable domain in full, completed from reference TRBV5-5 and TRBJ2-5, reads DAGVTQSPTHLIKTRGQQVTLRCSPISGHKSVSWYQQVLGQGPQFIFQYYEKEERGRGNFPDRFSARQFPNYSSELNVNALLLGDSALYLCASSLDPQETQYFGPGTRLLVL.

This clonotype was counted at least ten times. The chain is built from TRBV6-2 or TRBV6-3 and TRBJ2-3; D gene ambiguous. CDR3 length: 11 amino acids. V was pared by 6 bases and J by 6 bases, with 7 bases between. The V gene's germline CDR1 is MNHEY and CDR2 SVGEGT. The CDR3 sequence is CASSSPDTQYF. In DNA form, the CDR3 reads TGTGCCAGCAGCTCCCCGGATACGCAGTATTTT.

The gene calls are TRBV27 and TRBJ2-3, with 7 bases aligning to TRBD2. After removal of 4 bases from V and 6 bases from J, the junction contained 16 bases not matched to a gene. Germline V gives CDR1 MNHEY, CDR2 SMNVEV (reference sequence). This CDR3 has 17 residues. The CDR3 DNA reads as TGTGCCAGCAGTTCGTCGCAACTAGCGATCTTGGGGGATACGCAGTATTTT. Protein product: CASSSSQLAILGDTQYF.

V usage is TRBV6-5 and J usage is TRBJ1-5; weak D call: TRBD1 (5 bases). Trimming pared 2 bases from V and 0 bases from J, leaving 20 bases between. Germline loops: CDR1 MNHEY, CDR2 SVGAGI. The CDR3 extends over 19 amino acids. For the CDR3, the DNA is TGTGCCAGCAGTTACGTGGGTTTTTCAGGGCGGGATAGCAATCAGCCCCAGCATTTT. Translating gives CASSYVGFSGRDSNQPQHF.

This clonotype was picked up a small number of times. V usage is TRBV11-2 and J usage is TRBJ2-1; 11 positions agree with TRBD2. The ends lost 2 bases at V and 10 bases at J; junction bases unmatched: 13. The CDR3 totals 17 residues. The germline V gene has CDR1 SGHAT and CDR2 FQNNGV. DNA of the CDR3: TGTGCCAGCAGCTTACCTAGGCGACTAGCGGGGTTCGGGGAGCAGTTCTTC. Translating it yields CASSLPRRLAGFGEQFF.

V is TRBV7-2 and J is TRBJ2-5; D possibly corresponds to TRBD1 (6 bases). This CDR3 comprises 16 residues. The ends were cut back, 3 bases at V and 1 base at J, with 15 bases in the middle. CDR1 and CDR2 (germline): SGHTA, FQGNSA. The CDR3 here is CASSLRTGITQETQYF. In nucleotides, the CDR3 is TGTGCCAGCAGCTTGCGAACAGGGATAACCCAAGAGACCCAGTACTTC.

This clonotype was observed a handful of times. The J gene is TRBJ1-3, the V gene TRBV11-2; D unresolved. Trimming left V 7 bases short and J 2 bases short, with 12 bases between. The CDR3 sequence is 14 residues long. Per germline, CDR1 SGHAT and CDR2 FQNNGV. In DNA, the CDR3 is TGTGCCAGCACCTATTTAAGCCCTGGAAACACCATATATTTT. Residues: CASTYLSPGNTIYF.

This clonotype was counted a single time. The CDR3 DNA is TGTGCCAGCAGTTTAGCGGCGGTGTATGCTAATGAAAAACTGTTTTTT. Translation gives CASSLAAVYANEKLFF. The chain recombines TRBV12-3 or TRBV12-4 with TRBJ1-4, with D unresolved. This CDR3 contains 16 residues. The ends were cut back, 0 bases at V and 3 bases at J, with 11 bases in the middle.

This chain links TRBV7-9 with TRBJ2-3, with 7 positions matching TRBD1. There are 14 residues in the CDR3. J gave up 2 bases and V 8 bases, and 7 bases lay outside the gene matches. Per germline, CDR1 SEHNR and CDR2 FQNEAQ (reference sequence). CDR3 DNA sequence: TGTGCCAGCCCCGGACAGGCCCACACAGATACGCAGTATTTT. It yields the protein CASPGQAHTDTQYF. Full variable domain (outside the CDR3, taken from reference TRBV7-9 and TRBJ2-3): DTGVSQNPRHKITKRGQNVTFRCDPISEHNRLYWYRQTLGQGPEFLTYFQNEAQLEKSRLLSDRFSAERPKGSFSTLEIQRTEQGDSAMYLCASPGQAHTDTQYFGPGTRLTVL.

The CDR3, as DNA: TGTGCCAGCAGCTTAGGGACAGGTCTCTACGAGCAGTACTTC. This translates into CASSLGTGLYEQYF. The chain recombines TRBV11-2 with TRBJ2-7; 7 bases line up with TRBD1. This CDR3 is built from 14 residues. Germline values: CDR1 SGHAT, CDR2 FQNNGV. The V and J ends lost 1 base and 3 bases, in that order; junction bases with no gene match: 3.

The chain uses TRBV25-1 and TRBJ2-2; weak D call: TRBD1 (5 bases). The CDR3 is 15 amino acids. Trimming pared 8 bases from V and 0 bases from J, leaving 13 bases between. The germline gives CDR1 MGHDK, CDR2 SYGVNS. CDR3 in amino acids: CASHGRGANTGELFF. CDR3 sequence (DNA): TGTGCCAGCCATGGAAGGGGCGCGAACACCGGGGAGCTGTTTTTT.

This chain joins TRBV20-1 and TRBJ1-5; unclear D gene. The CDR3 loop spans 13 amino acids. V was clipped by 1 base and J by 6 bases, with 10 bases between them. Germline-derived CDR1 and CDR2 are DFQATT and SNEGSKA (reference sequence). CDR3 sequence (DNA): TGCAGTGCTAGAGTTGATCGTAGTCAGCCCCAGCATTTT. As protein: CSARVDRSQPQHF.

CDR3 coding DNA: TGTGCCAGCAGCTCACTAGCGGGGGGCAAAGGGGCCCAGTACTTC. Translation gives CASSSLAGGKGAQYF. V gene TRBV7-2 combines with J gene TRBJ2-5, with 12 bases fitting TRBD2. CDR1 SGHTA and CDR2 FQGNSA come from the germline V gene. V lost 4 bases, J lost 9 bases, and 9 bases stayed unmatched. The CDR3 extends over 15 amino acids.

The J gene is TRBJ2-3, the V gene TRBV7-8; D is unclear. The ends were cut back, 2 bases at V and 0 bases at J, with 9 bases in the middle. CDR1 and CDR2 (germline): SGHVS, FQNEAQ. This CDR3 is 15 amino acids long. CDR3 in amino acids: CASSLSKGSTDTQYF. As DNA, the CDR3 is TGTGCCAGCAGCTTAAGTAAGGGAAGCACAGATACGCAGTATTTT.